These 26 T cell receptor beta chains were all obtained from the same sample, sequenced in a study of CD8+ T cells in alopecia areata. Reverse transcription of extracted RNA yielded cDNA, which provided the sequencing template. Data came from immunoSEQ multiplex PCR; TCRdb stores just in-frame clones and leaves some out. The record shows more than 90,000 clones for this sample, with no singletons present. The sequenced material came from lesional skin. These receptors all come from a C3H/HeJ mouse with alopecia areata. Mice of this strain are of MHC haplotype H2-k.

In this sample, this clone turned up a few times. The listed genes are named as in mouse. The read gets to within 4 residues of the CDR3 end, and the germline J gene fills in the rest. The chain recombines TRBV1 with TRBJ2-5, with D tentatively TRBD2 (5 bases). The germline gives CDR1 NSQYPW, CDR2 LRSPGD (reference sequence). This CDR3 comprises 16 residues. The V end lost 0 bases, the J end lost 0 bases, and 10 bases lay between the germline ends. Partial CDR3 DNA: TGCACCTGCAGTGCAGATTCTGGGATTAACCAAGAC. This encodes CTCSADSGINQD. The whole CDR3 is CTCSADSGINQDTQYF.

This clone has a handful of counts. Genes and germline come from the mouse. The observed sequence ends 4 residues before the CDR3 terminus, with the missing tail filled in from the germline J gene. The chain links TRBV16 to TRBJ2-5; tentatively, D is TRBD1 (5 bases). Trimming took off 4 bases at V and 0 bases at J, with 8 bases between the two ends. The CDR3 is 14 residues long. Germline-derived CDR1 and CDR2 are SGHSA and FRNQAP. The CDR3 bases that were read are TGTGCAAGCAGCTCGACAGTTAACCAAGAC. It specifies CASSSTVNQD. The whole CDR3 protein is CASSSTVNQDTQYF.

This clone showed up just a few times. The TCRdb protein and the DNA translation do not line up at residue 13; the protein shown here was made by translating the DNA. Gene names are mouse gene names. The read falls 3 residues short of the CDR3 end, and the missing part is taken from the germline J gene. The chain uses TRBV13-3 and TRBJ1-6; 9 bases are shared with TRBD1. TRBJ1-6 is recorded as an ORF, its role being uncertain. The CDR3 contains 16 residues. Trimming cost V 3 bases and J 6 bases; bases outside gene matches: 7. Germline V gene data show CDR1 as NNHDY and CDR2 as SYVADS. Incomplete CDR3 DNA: TGTGCCAGCAGTGGGGGGCACAGGGGGCCTAATTCGCCC. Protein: CASSGGHRGPNSP. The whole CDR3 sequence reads CASSGGHRGPNSPLYF.

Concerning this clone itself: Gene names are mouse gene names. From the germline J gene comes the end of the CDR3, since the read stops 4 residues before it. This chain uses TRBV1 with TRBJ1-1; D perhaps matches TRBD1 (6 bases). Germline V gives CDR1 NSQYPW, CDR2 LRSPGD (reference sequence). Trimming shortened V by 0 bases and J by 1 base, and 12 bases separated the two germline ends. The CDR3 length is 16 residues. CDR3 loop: CTCSADPYRENTEVFF. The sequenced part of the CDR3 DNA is TGCACCTGCAGTGCAGATCCCTACAGGGAAAACACA. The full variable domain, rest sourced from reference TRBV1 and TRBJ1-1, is VTLLEQNPRWRLVPRGQAVNLRCILKNSQYPWMSWYQQDLQKQLQWLFTLRSPGDKEVKSLPGADYLATRVTDTELRLQVANMSQGRTLYCTCSADPYRENTEVFFGKGTRLTVV.

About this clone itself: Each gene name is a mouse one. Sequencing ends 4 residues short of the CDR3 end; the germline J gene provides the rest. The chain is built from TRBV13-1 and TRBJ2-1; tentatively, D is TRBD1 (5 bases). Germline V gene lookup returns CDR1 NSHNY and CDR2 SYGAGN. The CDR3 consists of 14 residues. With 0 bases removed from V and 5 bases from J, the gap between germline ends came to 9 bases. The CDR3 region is CASSDAGKNAEQFF. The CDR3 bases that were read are TGTGCCAGCAGTGATGCAGGGAAGAATGCT.

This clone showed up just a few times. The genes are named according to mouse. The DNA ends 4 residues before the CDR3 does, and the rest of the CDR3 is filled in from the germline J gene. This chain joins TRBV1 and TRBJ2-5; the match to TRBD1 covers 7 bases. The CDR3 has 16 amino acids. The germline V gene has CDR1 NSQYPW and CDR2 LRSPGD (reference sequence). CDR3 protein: CTCSADAGTAKDTQYF. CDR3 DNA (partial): TGCACCTGCAGTGCAGACGCCGGGACAGCAAAAGAC.

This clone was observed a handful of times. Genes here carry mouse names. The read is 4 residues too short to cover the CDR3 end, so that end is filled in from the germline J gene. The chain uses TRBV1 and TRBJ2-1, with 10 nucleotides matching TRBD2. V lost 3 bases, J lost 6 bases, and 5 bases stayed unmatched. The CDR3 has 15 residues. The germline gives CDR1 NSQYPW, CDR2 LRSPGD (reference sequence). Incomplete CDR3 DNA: TGCACCTGCAGTGCTCGACTGGGGGGTTTTGCT. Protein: CTCSARLGGFA. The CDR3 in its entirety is CTCSARLGGFAEQFF.

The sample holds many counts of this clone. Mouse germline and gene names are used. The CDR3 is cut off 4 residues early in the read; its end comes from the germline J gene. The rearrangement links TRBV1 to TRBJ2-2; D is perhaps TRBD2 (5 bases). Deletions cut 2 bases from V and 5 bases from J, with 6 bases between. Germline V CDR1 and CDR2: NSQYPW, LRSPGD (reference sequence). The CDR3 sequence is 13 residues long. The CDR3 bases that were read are TGCACCTGCAGTGCATGGGGAACCGGG. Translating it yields CTCSAWGTG. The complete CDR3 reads CTCSAWGTGQLYF.

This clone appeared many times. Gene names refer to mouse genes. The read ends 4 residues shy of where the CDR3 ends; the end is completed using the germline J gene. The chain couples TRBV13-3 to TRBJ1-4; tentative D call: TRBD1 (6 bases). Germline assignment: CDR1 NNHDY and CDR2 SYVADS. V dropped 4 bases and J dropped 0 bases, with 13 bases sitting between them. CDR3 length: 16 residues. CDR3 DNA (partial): TGTGCCAGCAGTCCTCTCAGGGGCCTTTCCAACGAA. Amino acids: CASSPLRGLSNE. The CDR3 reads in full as CASSPLRGLSNERLFF. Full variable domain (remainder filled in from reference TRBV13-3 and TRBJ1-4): EAAVTQSPRSKVAVTGGKVTLSCHQTNNHDYMYWYRQDTGHGLRLIHYSYVADSTEKGDIPDGYKASRPSQENFSLILELASLSQTAVYFCASSPLRGLSNERLFFGHGTKLSVL.

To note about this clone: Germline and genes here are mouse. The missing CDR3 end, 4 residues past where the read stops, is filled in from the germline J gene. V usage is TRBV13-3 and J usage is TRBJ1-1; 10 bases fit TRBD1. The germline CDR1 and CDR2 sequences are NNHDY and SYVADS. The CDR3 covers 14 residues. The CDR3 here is CASSGQGARTEVFF. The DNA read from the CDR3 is TGTGCCAGCAGTGGACAGGGGGCGCGAACA.

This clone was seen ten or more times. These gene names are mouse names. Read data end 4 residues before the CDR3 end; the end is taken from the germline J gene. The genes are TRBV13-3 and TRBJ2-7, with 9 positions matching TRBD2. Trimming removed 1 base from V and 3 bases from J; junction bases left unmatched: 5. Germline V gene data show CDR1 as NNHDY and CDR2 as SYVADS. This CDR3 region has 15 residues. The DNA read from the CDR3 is TGTGCCAGCAGTGATCTTGGGGGGGCGCACTAT. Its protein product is CASSDLGGAHY. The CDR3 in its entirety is CASSDLGGAHYEQYF.

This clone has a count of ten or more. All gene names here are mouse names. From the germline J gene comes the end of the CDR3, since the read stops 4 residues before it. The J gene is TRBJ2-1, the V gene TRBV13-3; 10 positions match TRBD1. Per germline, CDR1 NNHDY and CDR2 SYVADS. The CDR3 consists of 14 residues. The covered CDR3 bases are TGTGCCAGCAGTAAGGGACAGGGGCTAGCT. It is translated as CASSKGQGLA. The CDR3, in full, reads CASSKGQGLAEQFF.

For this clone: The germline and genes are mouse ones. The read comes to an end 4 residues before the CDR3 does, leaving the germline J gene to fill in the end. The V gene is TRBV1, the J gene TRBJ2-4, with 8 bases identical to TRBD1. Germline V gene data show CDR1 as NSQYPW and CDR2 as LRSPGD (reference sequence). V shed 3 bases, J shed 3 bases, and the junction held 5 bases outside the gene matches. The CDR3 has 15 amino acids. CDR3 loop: CTCSAGQGIQNTLYF. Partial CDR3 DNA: TGCACCTGCAGTGCCGGACAGGGAATCCAAAAC. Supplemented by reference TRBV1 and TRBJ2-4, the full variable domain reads VTLLEQNPRWRLVPRGQAVNLRCILKNSQYPWMSWYQQDLQKQLQWLFTLRSPGDKEVKSLPGADYLATRVTDTELRLQVANMSQGRTLYCTCSAGQGIQNTLYFGAGTRLSVL.

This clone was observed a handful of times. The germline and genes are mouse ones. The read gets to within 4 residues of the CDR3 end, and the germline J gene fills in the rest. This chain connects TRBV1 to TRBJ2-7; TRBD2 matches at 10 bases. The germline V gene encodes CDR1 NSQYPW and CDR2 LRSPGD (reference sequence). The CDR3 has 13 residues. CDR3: CTCRQGLGYEQYF. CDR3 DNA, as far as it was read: TGCACCTGCAGGCAGGGACTGGGGTAT.

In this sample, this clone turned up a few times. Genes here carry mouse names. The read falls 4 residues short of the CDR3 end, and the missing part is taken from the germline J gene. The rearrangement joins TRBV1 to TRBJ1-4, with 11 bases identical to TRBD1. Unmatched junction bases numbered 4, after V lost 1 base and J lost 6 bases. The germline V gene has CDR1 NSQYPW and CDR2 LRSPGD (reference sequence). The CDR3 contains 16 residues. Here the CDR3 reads CTCSAARDRGDERLFF. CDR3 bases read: TGCACCTGCAGTGCAGCCCGGGACAGGGGGGACGAA.

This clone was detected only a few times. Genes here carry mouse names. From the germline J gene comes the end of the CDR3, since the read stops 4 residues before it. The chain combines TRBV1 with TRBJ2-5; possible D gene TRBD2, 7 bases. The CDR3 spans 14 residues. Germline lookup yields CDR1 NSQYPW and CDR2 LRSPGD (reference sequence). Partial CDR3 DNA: TGCACCTGCAGTGCAGTGGGGGGCGAGGAC. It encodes CTCSAVGGED. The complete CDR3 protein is CTCSAVGGEDTQYF.

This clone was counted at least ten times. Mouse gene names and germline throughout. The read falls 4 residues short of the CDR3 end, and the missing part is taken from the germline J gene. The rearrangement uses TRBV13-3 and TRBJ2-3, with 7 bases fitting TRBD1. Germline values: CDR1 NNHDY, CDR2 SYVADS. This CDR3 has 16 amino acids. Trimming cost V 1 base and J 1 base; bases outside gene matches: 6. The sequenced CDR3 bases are TGTGCCAGCAGTGATTGGGACAGAATGGGTGCAGAA. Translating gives CASSDWDRMGAE. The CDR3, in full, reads CASSDWDRMGAETLYF.

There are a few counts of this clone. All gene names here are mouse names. CDR3: CASSSWTGDYEQYF. CDR3 DNA (partial): TGTGCTAGCAGTAGCTGGACTGGGGACTAT. J is TRBJ2-7 and V is TRBV17, with 9 bases identical to TRBD2. The read gets to within 4 residues of the CDR3 end, and the germline J gene fills in the rest. CDR3 length equals 14 residues. The V segment lost 3 bases and the J segment 3 bases; nucleotides outside the gene matches: 3. Germline CDR1 is MNHDT and CDR2 is YYDKIL.

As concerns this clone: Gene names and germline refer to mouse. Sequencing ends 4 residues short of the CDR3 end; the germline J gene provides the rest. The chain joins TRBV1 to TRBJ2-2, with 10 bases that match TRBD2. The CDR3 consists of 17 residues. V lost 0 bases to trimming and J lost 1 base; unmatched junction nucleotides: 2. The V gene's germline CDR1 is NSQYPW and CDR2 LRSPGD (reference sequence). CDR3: CTCSAEGLGENTGQLYF. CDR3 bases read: TGCACCTGCAGTGCAGAAGGACTGGGGGAAAACACCGGG.

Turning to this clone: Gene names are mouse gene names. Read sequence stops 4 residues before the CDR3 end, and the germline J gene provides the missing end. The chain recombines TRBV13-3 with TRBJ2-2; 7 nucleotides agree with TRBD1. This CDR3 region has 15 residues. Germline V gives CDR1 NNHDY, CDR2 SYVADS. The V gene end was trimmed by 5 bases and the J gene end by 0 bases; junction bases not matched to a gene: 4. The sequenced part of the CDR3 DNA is TGTGCCAGCAGGAGGGACAGCACAAACACCGGG. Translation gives CASRRDSTNTG. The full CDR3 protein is CASRRDSTNTGQLYF.

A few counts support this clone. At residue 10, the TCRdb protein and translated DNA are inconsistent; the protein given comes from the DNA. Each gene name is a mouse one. The CDR3 here is CAWSPRGNSPLYF. The sequenced part of the CDR3 DNA is TGTGCCTGGAGTCCCAGGGGGAATTCGCCC. This chain joins TRBV31 and TRBJ1-6; TRBD1 matches at 7 bases. The read ends 3 residues early relative to the CDR3; the germline J gene fills the gap. TRBJ1-6 is an open reading frame, and its role is uncertain. With 1 base clipped from V and 7 bases from J, the junction kept 1 base outside the gene matches. CDR1 is GKSSPN, CDR2 SITVG, per germline. This CDR3 is built from 13 residues.

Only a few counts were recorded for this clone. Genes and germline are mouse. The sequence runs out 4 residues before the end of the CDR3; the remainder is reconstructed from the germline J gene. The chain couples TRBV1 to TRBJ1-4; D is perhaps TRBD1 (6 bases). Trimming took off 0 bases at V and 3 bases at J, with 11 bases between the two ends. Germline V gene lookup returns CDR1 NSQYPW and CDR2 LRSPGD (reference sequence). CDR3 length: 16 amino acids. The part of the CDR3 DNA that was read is TGCACCTGCAGTGCAGATTCGAGGGGGACCAACGAA. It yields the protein CTCSADSRGTNE. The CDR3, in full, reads CTCSADSRGTNERLFF.

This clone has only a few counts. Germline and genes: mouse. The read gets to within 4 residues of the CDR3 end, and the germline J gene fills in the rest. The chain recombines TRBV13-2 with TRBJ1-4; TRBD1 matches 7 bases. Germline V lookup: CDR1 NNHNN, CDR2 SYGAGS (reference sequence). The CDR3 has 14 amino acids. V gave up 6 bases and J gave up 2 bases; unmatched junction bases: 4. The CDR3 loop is CASARDRSNERLFF. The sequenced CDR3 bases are TGTGCCAGCGCCCGGGACAGATCCAACGAA.

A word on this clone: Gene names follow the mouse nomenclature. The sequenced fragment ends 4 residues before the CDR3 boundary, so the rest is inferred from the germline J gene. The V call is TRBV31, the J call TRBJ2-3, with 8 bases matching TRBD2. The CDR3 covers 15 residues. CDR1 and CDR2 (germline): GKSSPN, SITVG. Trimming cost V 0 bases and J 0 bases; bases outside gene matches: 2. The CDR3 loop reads CAWSLTGGSAETLYF. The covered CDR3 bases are TGTGCCTGGAGTCTAACTGGGGGTAGTGCAGAA.

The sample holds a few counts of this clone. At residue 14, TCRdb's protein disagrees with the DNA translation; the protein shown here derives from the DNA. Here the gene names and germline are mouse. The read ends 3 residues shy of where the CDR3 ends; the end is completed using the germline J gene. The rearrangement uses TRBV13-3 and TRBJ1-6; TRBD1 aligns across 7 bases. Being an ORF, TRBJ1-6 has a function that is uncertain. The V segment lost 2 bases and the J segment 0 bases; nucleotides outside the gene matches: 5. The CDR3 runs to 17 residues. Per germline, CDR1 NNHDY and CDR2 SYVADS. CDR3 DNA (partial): TGTGCCAGCAGTGAACTCAGGGGGAATTCCTATAATTCGCCC. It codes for CASSELRGNSYNSP. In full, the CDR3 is CASSELRGNSYNSPLYF.

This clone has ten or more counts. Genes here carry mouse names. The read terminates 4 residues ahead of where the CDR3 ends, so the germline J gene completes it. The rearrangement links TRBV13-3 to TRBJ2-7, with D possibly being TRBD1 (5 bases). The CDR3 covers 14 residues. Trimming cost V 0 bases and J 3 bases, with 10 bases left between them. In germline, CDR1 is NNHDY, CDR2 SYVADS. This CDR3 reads CASSDAAGYYEQYF. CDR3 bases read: TGTGCCAGCAGTGATGCAGCAGGGTACTAT.